This T cell receptor beta chain was identified in a study of T cells in Graves' hyperthyroidism and ophthalmopathy. Study outcomes and limitations: Appearing also in blood were most of the thyroid clonotypes expanded above 0.001. Ophthalmopathy was identified by the model a median about seven months ahead of onset.

RNA transcripts yielded amplified TCR beta CDR3 regions. The HTBI primer set served for first-round RT-PCR of the TCR CDR3. TCRdb redid the calling of the multiplex PCR reads with MiXCR, one entry per CDR3 protein. The repertoire holds about 350,000 distinct CDR3 sequences, approximately 15% seen once, with around 23% in the top ten. For the diagnoses, clinical symptoms, serum thyroxine and TRAb, thyroid ultrasound and orbital computed tomography were used. Out of more than 8 ml of fresh peripheral blood came the PBMCs. Notes on this clonotype: As yet, its antigen is unknown.

J gave up 0 bases and V 6 bases, and 4 bases lay outside the gene matches. The length of the CDR3 is 15 residues. Germline CDR1 reads MNHNS; CDR2 reads SASEGT. The material sequenced was blood. The chain recombines TRBV6-1 with TRBJ2-1, with 8 nucleotides matching TRBD2. This receptor was identified in a woman between 25 and 40 years old with Graves' hyperthyroidism. In DNA form, the CDR3 reads TGTGCCAGCAGAGTAGCGGGGAGCTCCTACAATGAGCAGTTCTTC. This gives the protein CASRVAGSSYNEQFF.